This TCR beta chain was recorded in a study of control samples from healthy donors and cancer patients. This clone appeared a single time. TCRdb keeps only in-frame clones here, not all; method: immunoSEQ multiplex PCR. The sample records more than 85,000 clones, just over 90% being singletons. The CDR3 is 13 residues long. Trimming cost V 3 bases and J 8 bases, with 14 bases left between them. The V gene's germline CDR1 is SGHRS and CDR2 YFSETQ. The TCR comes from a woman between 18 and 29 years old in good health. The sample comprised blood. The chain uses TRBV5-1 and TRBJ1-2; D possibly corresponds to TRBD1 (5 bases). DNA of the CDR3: TGCGCCAGCAGCTCCGACAGCCGGGGAGGCTACACCTTC. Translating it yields CASSSDSRGGYTF.